This entry features one T cell receptor (beta chain) sequence. This specimen belongs to a study of blood T cell repertoires in COVID-19. Study overall: Material from acute and convalescent COVID-19 was sourced from the United States, Italy and Spain. Sources were T cells, B-cell-depleted T cells, or PBMCs; the material itself was cDNA or gDNA.

CDR1 is SGHNT and CDR2 is YYREEE in the germline V gene (reference sequence). Germline trimming cut 4 bases from V and 3 bases from J; bases unmatched to any gene: 8. The CDR3 has 16 amino acids. Authors' processing steps: Amplification of reference gene primers was used by the study to estimate nucleated cell counts. The table came from immunoSEQ multiplex PCR; TCRdb's copy has only in-frame clones and leaves some out. The V and J calls and the clone size are those of that table, but D and trimming were determined from the DNA. The data show about 90,000 clones, approximately 80% seen once. This TCR was recovered from a man aged 70-80 years with acute or convalescent COVID-19. The V call is TRBV5-4, the J call TRBJ2-5, with 11 positions matching TRBD2. The sequenced material came from peripheral blood. The CDR3 loop is CASSPTSGGHEETQYF. CDR3 nucleotide sequence: TGTGCCAGCAGCCCCACTAGCGGGGGCCACGAAGAGACCCAGTACTTC.